Listed below are T cell receptor beta chains from one sample, sequenced in a study of control samples from healthy donors and cancer patients. Some clones are missing from TCRdb's copy, which holds only in-frame ones; the method was immunoSEQ multiplex PCR. The sample holds 150,000 or so clones, 93% seen once. Material for sequencing was blood. The receptor set was obtained from a man younger than 35 in good health. Both conserved end residues are part of each CDR3. Fields, in order: clone size, CDR3 length, V gene, D gene, J gene, CDR3 DNA, CDR3 protein. A D gene is named only where the DNA matches it firmly. Expanded clones get a size class; other rows say once, few or many, or leave the size out.

abundance: -
len: 13
v_gene: TRBV7-6
d_gene: -
j_gene: TRBJ1-1
CDR3nt: TGTGCCAGCACCTCACAGGAGAACACTGAAGCTTTCTTT
CDR3aa: CASTSQENTEAFF

abundance: -
len: 15
v_gene: TRBV24-1
d_gene: -
j_gene: TRBJ2-2
CDR3nt: TGTGCCACCAGTGATGGATCCTTATCTTCCGGGGAGCTGTTTTTT
CDR3aa: CATSDGSLSSGELFF

abundance: -
len: 14
v_gene: TRBV27
d_gene: -
j_gene: TRBJ1-6
CDR3nt: TGTGCCAGCACCCTTCATGACAGCAATTCACCCCTCCACTTT
CDR3aa: CASTLHDSNSPLHF

abundance: -
len: 18
v_gene: TRBV24-1
d_gene: TRBD1
j_gene: TRBJ1-2
CDR3nt: TGTGCCACCAGTGGCCCCAGGGGACAGGGGAAAGGAGGTGCGGGCTACACCTTC
CDR3aa: CATSGPRGQGKGGAGYTF

abundance: -
len: 11
v_gene: TRBV24-1
d_gene: -
j_gene: TRBJ2-3
CDR3nt: TGTGCCACCAGTGTGGCAGATACGCAGTATTTT
CDR3aa: CATSVADTQYF

abundance: -
len: 15
v_gene: TRBV9
d_gene: -
j_gene: TRBJ2-2
CDR3nt: TGTGCCAGCAGCGTCGAGAGCGGATACACCGGGGAGCTGTTTTTT
CDR3aa: CASSVESGYTGELFF

abundance: -
len: 20
v_gene: TRBV6-1
d_gene: -
j_gene: TRBJ1-4
CDR3nt: TGTGCCAGCAGTGTGGCCCAGGCACGTGGGGAATCTGCAACTAATGAAAAACTGTTTTTT
CDR3aa: CASSVAQARGESATNEKLFF

abundance: -
len: 19
v_gene: TRBV18
d_gene: TRBD1
j_gene: TRBJ2-3
CDR3nt: TGTGCCAGCTCACCCTTGGGACAGCTCAGACCTCCTTACACAGATACGCAGTATTTT
CDR3aa: CASSPLGQLRPPYTDTQYF

abundance: -
len: 16
v_gene: TRBV4-2
d_gene: TRBD1
j_gene: TRBJ1-2
CDR3nt: TGTGCCAGCAGCCACCTCCGGGACAGGGGGCGCGATGGCTACACCTTC
CDR3aa: CASSHLRDRGRDGYTF

abundance: -
len: 16
v_gene: TRBV27
d_gene: TRBD1
j_gene: TRBJ2-5
CDR3nt: TGTGCCAGCAGTCGCGGACAGGGGGCCGGTCAGGAGACCCAGTACTTC
CDR3aa: CASSRGQGAGQETQYF

abundance: -
len: 16
v_gene: TRBV14
d_gene: -
j_gene: TRBJ1-1
CDR3nt: TGTGCCAGCAGCCAAAGAGGATCTGGTTCGAACACTGAAGCTTTCTTT
CDR3aa: CASSQRGSGSNTEAFF

abundance: -
len: 18
v_gene: TRBV27
d_gene: -
j_gene: TRBJ2-2
CDR3nt: TGTGCCAGCAGTTTTAACAGGTGGCGGACCCTTTCCACCGGGGAGCTGTTTTTT
CDR3aa: CASSFNRWRTLSTGELFF

abundance: -
len: 14
v_gene: TRBV19
d_gene: -
j_gene: TRBJ1-4
CDR3nt: TGTGCCAGTAGTATTAGGGGAGACTACGAAAAACTGTTTTTT
CDR3aa: CASSIRGDYEKLFF

abundance: -
len: 14
v_gene: TRBV18
d_gene: -
j_gene: TRBJ1-2
CDR3nt: TGTGCCAGCTCACTCGAAAGGTCTAACTATGGCTACACCTTC
CDR3aa: CASSLERSNYGYTF

abundance: -
len: 14
v_gene: TRBV9
d_gene: -
j_gene: TRBJ2-5
CDR3nt: TGTGCCGCGAGGGAAACCGCGTACCAAGAGACCCAGTACTTC
CDR3aa: CAARETAYQETQYF

abundance: -
len: 14
v_gene: TRBV6-6
d_gene: TRBD1
j_gene: TRBJ1-1
CDR3nt: TGTGCCAGCAGTCCGGGACAGGGAGTCAATGAAGCTTTCTTT
CDR3aa: CASSPGQGVNEAFF

abundance: -
len: 19
v_gene: TRBV28
d_gene: TRBD1
j_gene: TRBJ1-2
CDR3nt: TGTGCCAGCAGTTTATCACCCTGGCCGAGACAGGGGGCTACCTATGGCTACACCTTC
CDR3aa: CASSLSPWPRQGATYGYTF

abundance: -
len: 15
v_gene: TRBV4-3
d_gene: -
j_gene: TRBJ2-7
CDR3nt: TGCGCCAGCAGCCAAGACCAGGGACTCACATACGAGCAGTACTTC
CDR3aa: CASSQDQGLTYEQYF

abundance: -
len: 13
v_gene: TRBV27
d_gene: -
j_gene: TRBJ2-3
CDR3nt: TGTGCCAGCAGTTTATTCTCCACAGATACGCAGTATTTT
CDR3aa: CASSLFSTDTQYF

abundance: -
len: 15
v_gene: TRBV19
d_gene: -
j_gene: TRBJ2-7
CDR3nt: TGTGCCAGTAGTATGATTGGGCAGGGACACTACGAGCAGTACTTC
CDR3aa: CASSMIGQGHYEQYF

abundance: -
len: 14
v_gene: TRBV4-1
d_gene: TRBD1
j_gene: TRBJ2-7
CDR3nt: TGCGCCAGCAGGCGTGGACAGGGCGGCTCCGAGCAGTACTTC
CDR3aa: CASRRGQGGSEQYF

abundance: once
len: 13
v_gene: TRBV6-5
d_gene: -
j_gene: TRBJ1-3
CDR3nt: TGTGCCAGTCTCGGCCAGGGGCGAAACACCATATATTTT
CDR3aa: CASLGQGRNTIYF